The clone carrying this T cell receptor beta chain was detected a few times. The sample carries other DNA sequences with the same CDR3. Germline CDR1 reads SGHNT; CDR2 reads YYREEE (reference sequence). The CDR3 is made up of 15 amino acids. V lost 2 bases, J lost 4 bases, and 4 bases stayed unmatched. Authors' processing steps: Researchers report that nucleated cell counts were estimated from reference gene primer amplification. Sequencing used immunoSEQ multiplex PCR; TCRdb keeps in-frame clones, though not all of them. The V and J calls and clone size are taken from that table; D and trimming were inferred from the DNA. The sample lists 25,000 to 35,000 clones; about four fifths were seen once. These data originate in a study of blood T cell repertoires in COVID-19. Overall study context: The United States, Italy and Spain supplied acute and convalescent COVID-19 samples. PBMCs, B-cell-depleted T cells, or T cells provided the cDNA or gDNA that made up the material.

This sequence joins TRBV5-4 and TRBJ2-1; 9 bases match TRBD2. The sequencing sample was made of peripheral blood. This TCR came from an elderly woman with acute or convalescent COVID-19. This chain's CDR3 is CASSFIAGEYNEQFF. The CDR3 region has the DNA TGTGCCAGCAGCTTTATAGCGGGAGAATACAATGAGCAGTTCTTC.